This TCR beta chain was profiled in a study of early T cells in non-severe SARS-CoV-2 infection. Study-level points and caveats: Matching against VDJdb likely underestimated virus-specific expansions, favoring anti-spike CD8.

A word on this clonotype: Its antigen remains unidentified.

Trimming removed 5 bases from V and 12 bases from J, with 17 bases in between. The CDR3 sequence is 13 residues long. The germline V gene encodes CDR1 MDHEN and CDR2 SYDVKM. TCRdb re-called the 5' RACE reads through MiXCR, storing one row per CDR3 protein. The table includes more than 80,000 distinct CDR3 sequences, approximately 16% detected once. What was sequenced was whole blood. This chain uses TRBV28 with TRBJ2-1; no clear D. The sequence came from an adult who was a healthcare worker with PCR-confirmed SARS-CoV-2 infection or an uninfected control (not recorded which). The CDR3 here is CASSPPEVSLQFF. The CDR3 coding sequence is TGTGCCAGCAGTCCCCCTGAGGTGTCCTTGCAGTTCTTC.